A single sample is the source of the 19 T cell receptor beta chains below, sequenced in a study of glioma-infiltrating T cells after dendritic cell vaccination. Libraries were prepared by immunoSEQ multiplex PCR; TCRdb keeps only in-frame clonotypes and omits some of them. The data hold tens of thousands of clones, with around 84% observed a single time. Time point of the sample: after dendritic cell vaccination, including at tumor progression/relapse. The sequences come from blood, collected after dendritic cell vaccination. The receptors here all came from a human donor with glioblastoma.

The chain carries TRBV6-5 and TRBJ1-5; D perhaps matches TRBD1 (5 bases). Trimming stripped 0 bases from V and 4 bases from J, with 13 bases between. The CDR3 runs to 16 residues. CDR1 is MNHEY and CDR2 is SVGAGI in the germline V gene. The CDR3: CASSYSAGTQNQPQHF. The CDR3 DNA reads TGTGCCAGCAGTTACTCCGCGGGGACTCAGAATCAGCCCCAGCATTTT.

The chain links TRBV6-5 to TRBJ1-2, with a tentative D call TRBD1 (5 bases). V was clipped by 0 bases and J by 5 bases, with 7 bases between them. Germline V gene data show CDR1 as MNHEY and CDR2 as SVGAGI. This CDR3 comprises 13 residues. The CDR3 DNA follows: TGTGCCAGCAGTTACTCGGAGGGGTATGGCTACACCTTC. It translates to CASSYSEGYGYTF.

The V call is TRBV5-6, the J call TRBJ2-1, with TRBD1 identical over 11 bases. The germline V gene encodes CDR1 SGHDT and CDR2 YYEEEE. The CDR3 length is 15 residues. V shed 4 bases and J 9 bases; nucleotides not matched to a gene: 9. The CDR3 here is CASSPDRGLWGEQFF. In DNA, the CDR3 is TGTGCCAGCAGCCCGGACAGGGGGCTTTGGGGTGAGCAGTTCTTC.

The rearrangement joins TRBV19 to TRBJ1-1; no firm D call. The V gene's germline CDR1 is LNHDA and CDR2 SQIVND (reference sequence). V shed 5 bases and J shed 5 bases, with 15 bases lying between them. The CDR3 contains 14 residues. CDR3 DNA: TGTGCCAGTAGTCTTGGTACGGGGATAACTGAAGCTTTCTTT. Its translation is CASSLGTGITEAFF.

This chain links TRBV2 with TRBJ2-1; 8 positions agree with TRBD2. J lost 2 bases, V lost 4 bases, and 7 bases had no gene match. In germline, CDR1 is SNHLY, CDR2 FYNNEI. The CDR3 totals 16 residues. The CDR3 nucleotides are TGTGCCAGCAGTGCTAGGCTAGCGGGCGCCTACAATGAGCAGTTCTTC. It translates to CASSARLAGAYNEQFF.

This clone was picked up a small number of times. V gene TRBV19 combines with J gene TRBJ1-1; the D gene is possibly TRBD1 (5 bases). CDR3 length: 15 amino acids. V was pared by 1 base and J by 1 base, with 10 bases between. Germline V gene lookup returns CDR1 LNHDA and CDR2 SQIVND (reference sequence). The CDR3: CASSIVGQGNTEAFF. The DNA for the CDR3 is TGTGCCAGTAGTATAGTGGGGCAGGGGAACACTGAAGCTTTCTTT.

DNA of the CDR3: TGTGCCAGCAGTCTGCTAGCGGGAGTCACCGGGGAGCTGTTTTTT. This gives the protein CASSLLAGVTGELFF. The chain joins TRBV27 to TRBJ2-2; the match to TRBD2 covers 10 bases. V shed 5 bases and J 4 bases; nucleotides not matched to a gene: 4. Germline loops: CDR1 MNHEY, CDR2 SMNVEV (reference sequence). The CDR3 covers 15 residues.

V and J are TRBV6-5 and TRBJ1-2, with D possibly matching TRBD1 (5 bases). Germline V gene data show CDR1 as MNHEY and CDR2 as SVGAGI. Trimming left V 1 base short and J 6 bases short, with 9 bases between. The CDR3 spans 13 residues. Here the CDR3 DNA reads TGTGCCAGCAGTTACTTGGGGGGGAATGGCTACACCTTC. It yields the protein CASSYLGGNGYTF.

The chain employs TRBV7-9 and TRBJ1-2; tentatively, D is TRBD1 (6 bases). The CDR3 is 14 amino acids. Germline values: CDR1 SEHNR, CDR2 FQNEAQ (reference sequence). Trimming left V 4 bases short and J 4 bases short, with 13 bases between. The CDR3 DNA follows: TGTGCCAGCAGCTCACAGGGTAATGGCTATGGCTACACCTTC. Protein sequence: CASSSQGNGYGYTF.

This rearrangement joins TRBV18 to TRBJ1-2; D perhaps matches TRBD1 (5 bases). Germline lookup yields CDR1 KGHSH and CDR2 LQKENI. The germline V and J ends were trimmed by 0 bases and 2 bases, with 7 bases remaining between them. The CDR3 loop spans 14 amino acids. In DNA form, the CDR3 reads TGTGCCAGCTCACCACCGCGGGGGAACTATGGCTACACCTTC. Protein product: CASSPPRGNYGYTF.

The J gene is TRBJ1-4, the V gene TRBV6-5; TRBD1 is a possible D gene (5 bases). V lost 0 bases to trimming and J lost 7 bases, with 9 bases between them. The CDR3 consists of 14 residues. Germline assignment: CDR1 MNHEY and CDR2 SVGAGI. The CDR3 sequence is CASSYSNGGEKLFF. In nucleotides, the CDR3 is TGTGCCAGCAGTTACTCAAACGGGGGTGAAAAACTGTTTTTT.

The rearrangement joins TRBV28 to TRBJ1-2; possibly TRBD1 for D (6 bases). CDR1 and CDR2 from the germline V gene are MDHEN and SYDVKM. The CDR3 runs to 12 residues. The ends were cut back, 3 bases at V and 7 bases at J, with 9 bases in the middle. CDR3 in amino acids: CASSLGGRGYTF. For the CDR3, the DNA is TGTGCCAGCAGTTTGGGGGGGCGTGGCTACACCTTC.

The V gene is TRBV5-1, the J gene TRBJ1-2, with TRBD1 matching 7 bases. Trimming at V came to 0 bases and at J to 7 bases, leaving 9 bases not matched to a gene. The CDR3 runs 15 residues. Germline V lookup: CDR1 SGHRS, CDR2 YFSETQ. Written as DNA, the CDR3 is TGCGCCAGCAGCTTGGCCACGGGGAAGGGGGCTGGCTACACCTTC. Protein product: CASSLATGKGAGYTF.

V and J are TRBV7-2 and TRBJ2-2, with 8 nucleotides matching TRBD2. The CDR3 contains 17 residues. Germline assignment: CDR1 SGHTA and CDR2 FQGNSA. J lost 9 bases, V lost 1 base, and 13 bases had no gene match. In DNA form, the CDR3 reads TGTGCCAGCAGCTTAGGAGCGGGGGACTCCAACAAGCGGGAGCTGTTTTTT. It encodes CASSLGAGDSNKRELFF. Full variable domain (rest looked up from reference TRBV7-2 and TRBJ2-2): GAGVSQSPSNKVTEKGKDVELRCDPISGHTALYWYRQSLGQGLEFLIYFQGNSAPDKSGLPSDRFSAERTGGSVSTLTIQRTQQEDSAVYLCASSLGAGDSNKRELFFGEGSRLTVL.

The V gene is TRBV5-1, the J gene TRBJ2-2; TRBD2 agrees at 9 bases. The CDR3 runs to 17 residues. V was clipped by 0 bases and J by 7 bases; unmatched bases: 10. Germline V gene sequence: CDR1 SGHRS, CDR2 YFSETQ. The CDR3: CASSLVVSASGVGELFF. DNA of the CDR3: TGCGCCAGCAGCTTGGTTGTGTCGGCTAGCGGGGTCGGGGAGCTGTTTTTT. The variable domain in full, completed from reference TRBV5-1 and TRBJ2-2, reads KAGVTQTPRYLIKTRGQQVTLSCSPISGHRSVSWYQQTPGQGLQFLFEYFSETQRNKGNFPGRFSGRQFSNSRSEMNVSTLELGDSALYLCASSLVVSASGVGELFFGEGSRLTVL.

V gene TRBV27 combines with J gene TRBJ2-6, with TRBD2 matching 12 bases. V shed 4 bases and J 2 bases; nucleotides not matched to a gene: 6. Germline lookup yields CDR1 MNHEY and CDR2 SMNVEV (reference sequence). CDR3 length: 18 amino acids. The CDR3 loop reads CASSYAGLAGTGANVLTF. As DNA, the CDR3 is TGTGCCAGCAGTTACGCGGGACTAGCGGGCACTGGGGCCAACGTCCTGACTTTC.

The chain employs TRBV6-5 and TRBJ2-7; 7 nucleotides agree with TRBD2. Germline V gene data show CDR1 as MNHEY and CDR2 as SVGAGI. The CDR3 spans 14 residues. The trim removed 0 bases at V and 4 bases at J, leaving 3 bases unmatched. The CDR3 region is CASSYSGGSYEQYF. The CDR3 DNA reads as TGTGCCAGCAGTTACTCCGGCGGGAGTTACGAGCAGTACTTC.

This clone occurred once. The chain has TRBV18 and TRBJ2-7; 13 bases align to TRBD2. This CDR3 is built from 17 residues. Germline V CDR1 and CDR2: KGHSH, LQKENI. Trimming cost V 3 bases and J 2 bases; bases outside gene matches: 7. The CDR3 protein is CASSPPGLAGSTYEQYF. The CDR3 bases are TGTGCCAGCTCACCTCCGGGACTAGCGGGGAGTACCTACGAGCAGTACTTC.

V and J are TRBV4-2 and TRBJ2-3; D possibly corresponds to TRBD2 (8 bases). The CDR3 runs 17 residues. From germline, CDR1 is LGHNA and CDR2 YNFKEQ. The V gene lost 1 base and the J gene lost 8 bases, with 22 bases spanning the gap. The CDR3 sequence is CASSQVSREGALVTQYF. In DNA, the CDR3 is TGTGCCAGCAGCCAAGTTAGCCGGGAGGGGGCTTTAGTTACGCAGTATTTT.